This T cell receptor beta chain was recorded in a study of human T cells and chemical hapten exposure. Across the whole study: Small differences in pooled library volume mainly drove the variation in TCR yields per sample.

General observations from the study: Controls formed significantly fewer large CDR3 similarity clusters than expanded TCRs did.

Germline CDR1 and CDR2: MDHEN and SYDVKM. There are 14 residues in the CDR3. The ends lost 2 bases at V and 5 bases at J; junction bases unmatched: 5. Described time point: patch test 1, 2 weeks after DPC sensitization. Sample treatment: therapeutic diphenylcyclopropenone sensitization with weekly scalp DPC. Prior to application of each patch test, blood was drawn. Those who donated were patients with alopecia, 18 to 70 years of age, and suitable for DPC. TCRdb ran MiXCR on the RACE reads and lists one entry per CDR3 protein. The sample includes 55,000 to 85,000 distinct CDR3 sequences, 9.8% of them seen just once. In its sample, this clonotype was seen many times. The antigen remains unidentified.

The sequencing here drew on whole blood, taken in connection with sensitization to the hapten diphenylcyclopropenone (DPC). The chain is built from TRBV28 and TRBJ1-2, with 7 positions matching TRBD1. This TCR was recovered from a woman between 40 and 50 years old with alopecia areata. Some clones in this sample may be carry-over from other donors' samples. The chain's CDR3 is CASSLRGRGYGYTF. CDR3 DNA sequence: TGTGCCAGCAGTTTAAGGGGGCGCGGGTATGGCTACACCTTC.